This TCR beta chain was sequenced in a study of CD8 T cells in ankylosing spondylitis (dated by TCRdb to the late 2010s). Study-level background: T cell receptor beta repertoires were profiled in healthy donors and ankylosing spondylitis patients so that disease-linked TCR variants could be found. Samples of peripheral blood were taken, and for ankylosing spondylitis patients, synovial fluid was collected as well. In total, the full study cohort was made up of nearly 110 healthy donors and about two dozen ankylosing spondylitis patients.

Results and caveats for the whole study, not just this receptor: Some TCR beta motif variants had previously been reported in synovial fluid and blood of reactive arthritis patients, which suggested common disease-initiation mechanisms. A CD8+ phenotype was shown by the disease-linked clones, which were found at relatively low frequencies in peripheral blood. The disease-linked clones were reported as significantly enriched in matched synovial fluid samples from ankylosing spondylitis patients. A TCR beta motif made up of several highly homologous amino acid variants appeared to be characteristic of blood from ankylosing spondylitis patients.

Sequencing was carried out with an Illumina HiSeq 2500. TCR beta libraries were prepared by quantitative 5'-RACE with molecular barcodes. The authors' analysis ran thus. Disease-linked TCR variants were identified with a new computational method built on a probabilistic model of VDJ rearrangement. TCRdb took the public reads, trimmed them with fastp at Q25, ran MiXCR for clone calling and kept in-frame beta chains. Rows are combined by CDR3 protein, so each entry shows the most common genes and DNA. The V and J calls reflect TCRdb's pipeline rather than the authors' work. Here the sample has 250,000 or so distinct CDR3 sequences; about 10% occur a single time. The top ten constitute roughly 6.8% of the sample. The cysteine opens and the phenylalanine closes a CDR3 of 15 amino acids. Only the CDR3 portion is preserved as DNA: 45 bases, with reading frame beginning at the first base. Trimming removed 8 bases from V and 4 bases from J; the gene matches leave 12 bases unexplained. CDR1 and CDR2 are drawn from the germline V gene (reference sequence): DFQATT, SNEGSKA.

The sample holds many counts of this clonotype. The specificity of this receptor is unknown. No qualities accompany the bases; no much larger clone lies one base away. Sequencing was performed on blood, either unsorted or a sorted T cell fraction (not recorded which). This chain joins TRBV20-1 to TRBJ2-7; TRBD2 lines up with 12 middle nucleotides. The TCR comes from a male donor with ankylosing spondylitis or in good health (not recorded which). The nucleotide sequence is given as TGCAGTCCTTCTACTGCGACTAGCGGGAGTTACGAGCAGTACTTC. This translates into CSPSTATSGSYEQYF.